This record concerns one T cell receptor beta chain sequence. TCR beta libraries were built with iRepertoire HTBI primers and Arm-PCR of CDR3 regions. TCRdb analysed the multiplex PCR reads with MiXCR anew, one entry per CDR3 protein. The sample consists of hundreds of thousands of distinct CDR3 sequences, around 15% of them appearing once. The data stem from a study of regulatory T cells in long-lasting Graves disease. Time point reported: newly diagnosed GD, antithyroid drugs for less than 3 months. Extracted RNA from PBMCs served as the source of the TCR library. Trimming removed 1 base from V and 10 bases from J; junction bases left unmatched: 10. The CDR3 has 15 residues. Germline lookup yields CDR1 LGHNA and CDR2 YNFKEQ.

The rearrangement uses TRBV4-2 and TRBJ1-1; 9 nucleotides match TRBD1. Here the sequenced sample was peripheral blood mononuclear cells (PBMCs), taken at new diagnosis, from a patient treated with antithyroid drugs. This TCR derives from a female donor with Graves disease. The CDR3 sequence: CASSQVGDRVSAAFF. As DNA, the CDR3 is TGTGCCAGCAGCCAAGTTGGGGACAGGGTATCTGCAGCTTTCTTT.